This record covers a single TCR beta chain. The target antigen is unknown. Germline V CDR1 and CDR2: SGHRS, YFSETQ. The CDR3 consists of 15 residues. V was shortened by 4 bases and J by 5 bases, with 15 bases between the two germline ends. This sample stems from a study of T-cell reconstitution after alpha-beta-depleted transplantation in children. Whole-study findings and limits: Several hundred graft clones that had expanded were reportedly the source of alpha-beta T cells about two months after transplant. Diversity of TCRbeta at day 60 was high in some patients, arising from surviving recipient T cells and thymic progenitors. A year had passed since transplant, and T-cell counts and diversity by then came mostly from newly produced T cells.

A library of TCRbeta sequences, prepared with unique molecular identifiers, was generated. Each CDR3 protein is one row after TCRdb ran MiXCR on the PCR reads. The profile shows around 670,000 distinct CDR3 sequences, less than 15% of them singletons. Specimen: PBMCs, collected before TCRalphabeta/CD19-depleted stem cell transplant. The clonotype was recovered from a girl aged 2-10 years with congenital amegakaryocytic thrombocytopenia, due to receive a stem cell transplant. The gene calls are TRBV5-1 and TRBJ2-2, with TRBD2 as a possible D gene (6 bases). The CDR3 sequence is CASSLEGSWTGELFF. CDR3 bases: TGCGCCAGCAGCCTGGAGGGCTCTTGGACCGGGGAGCTGTTTTTT.